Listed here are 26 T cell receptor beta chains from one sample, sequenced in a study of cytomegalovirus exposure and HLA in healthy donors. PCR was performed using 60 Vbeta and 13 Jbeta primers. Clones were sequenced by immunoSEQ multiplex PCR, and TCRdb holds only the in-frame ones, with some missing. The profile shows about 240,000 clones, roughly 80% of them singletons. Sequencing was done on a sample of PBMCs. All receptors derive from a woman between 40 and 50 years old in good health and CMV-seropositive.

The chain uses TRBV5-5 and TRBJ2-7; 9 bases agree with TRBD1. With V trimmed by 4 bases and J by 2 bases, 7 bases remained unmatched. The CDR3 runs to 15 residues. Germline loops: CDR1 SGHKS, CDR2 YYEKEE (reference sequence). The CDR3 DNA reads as TGTGCCAGCAGCCACCGGGACAGGGTTACCTACGAGCAGTACTTC. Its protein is CASSHRDRVTYEQYF.

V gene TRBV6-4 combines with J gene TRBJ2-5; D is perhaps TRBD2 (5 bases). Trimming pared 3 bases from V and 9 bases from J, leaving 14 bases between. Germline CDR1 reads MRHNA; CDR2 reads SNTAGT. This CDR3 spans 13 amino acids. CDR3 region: CASSDEEAASQYF. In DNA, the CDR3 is TGTGCCAGCAGTGATGAGGAGGCAGCCTCCCAGTACTTC.

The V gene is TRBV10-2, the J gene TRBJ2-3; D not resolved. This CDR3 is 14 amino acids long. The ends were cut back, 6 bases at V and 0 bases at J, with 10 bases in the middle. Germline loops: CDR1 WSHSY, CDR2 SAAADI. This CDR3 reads CASRSEISTDTQYF. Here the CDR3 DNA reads TGCGCCAGCAGATCGGAGATTAGCACAGATACGCAGTATTTT.

The CDR3 protein is CASSSPPGLGETQYF. The DNA of the CDR3 is TGTGCCAGCAGCTCACCACCGGGACTAGGGGAGACCCAGTACTTC. This chain connects TRBV11-3 to TRBJ2-5; TRBD2 agrees at 8 bases. V dropped 4 bases and J dropped 5; count of bases not matched to a gene: 9. Germline assignment: CDR1 SGHNT and CDR2 YENEEA. The CDR3 has 15 residues. Full variable domain (remainder filled in from reference TRBV11-3 and TRBJ2-5): EAGVVQSPRYKIIEKKQPVAFWCNPISGHNTLYWYLQNLGQGPELLIRYENEEAVDDSQLPKDRFSAERLKGVDSTLKIQPAELGDSAVYLCASSSPPGLGETQYFGPGTRLLVL.

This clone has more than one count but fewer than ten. For the CDR3, the DNA is TGTGCCAGCTGGGATCCCGGTTGGAGGACCGGGGAGCTGTTTTTT. It translates to CASWDPGWRTGELFF. The chain carries TRBV6-5 and TRBJ2-2; D is perhaps TRBD2 (5 bases). Germline loops: CDR1 MNHEY, CDR2 SVGAGI. This CDR3 comprises 15 residues. With 8 bases removed from V and 5 bases from J, the gap between germline ends came to 18 bases.

The CDR3 loop is CASSFRQMNTEAFF. The CDR3 DNA reads as TGTGCCAGCAGCTTTAGACAGATGAACACTGAAGCTTTCTTT. The V gene is TRBV11-3, the J gene TRBJ1-1; D might be TRBD1 (5 bases). Germline loops: CDR1 SGHNT, CDR2 YENEEA. V lost 3 bases and J 0 bases, leaving 8 bases between the germline ends. This CDR3 region has 14 residues.

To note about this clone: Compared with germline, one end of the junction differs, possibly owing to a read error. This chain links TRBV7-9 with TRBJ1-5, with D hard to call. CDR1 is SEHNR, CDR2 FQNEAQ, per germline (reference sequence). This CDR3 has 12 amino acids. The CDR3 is CSSSSGYQPQHF. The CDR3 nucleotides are TGTTCCAGCAGTTCGGGGTATCAGCCCCAGCATTTT.

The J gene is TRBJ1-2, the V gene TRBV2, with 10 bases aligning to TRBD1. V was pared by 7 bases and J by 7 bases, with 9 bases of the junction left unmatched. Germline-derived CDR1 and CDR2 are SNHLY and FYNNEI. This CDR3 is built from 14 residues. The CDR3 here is CASKGGQGTGGYTF. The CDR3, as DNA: TGTGCCAGCAAGGGGGGACAGGGGACGGGTGGCTACACCTTC. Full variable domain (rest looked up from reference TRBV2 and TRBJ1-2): EPEVTQTPSHQVTQMGQEVILRCVPISNHLYFYWYRQILGQKVEFLVSFYNNEISEKSEIFDDQFSVERPDGSNFTLKIRSTKLEDSAMYFCASKGGQGTGGYTFGSGTRLTVV.

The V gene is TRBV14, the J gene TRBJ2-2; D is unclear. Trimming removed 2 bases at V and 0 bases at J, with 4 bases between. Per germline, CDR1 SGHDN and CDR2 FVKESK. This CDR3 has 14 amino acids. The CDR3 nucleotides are TGTGCCAGCAGCCAATCGGCGAACACCGGGGAGCTGTTTTTT. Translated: CASSQSANTGELFF.

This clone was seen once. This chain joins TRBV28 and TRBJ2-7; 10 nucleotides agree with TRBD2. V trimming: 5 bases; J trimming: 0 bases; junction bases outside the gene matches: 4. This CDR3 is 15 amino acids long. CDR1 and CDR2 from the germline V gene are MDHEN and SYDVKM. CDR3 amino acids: CASSPSSGSSYEQYF. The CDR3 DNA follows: TGTGCCAGCAGTCCTTCTAGCGGGAGCTCCTACGAGCAGTACTTC.

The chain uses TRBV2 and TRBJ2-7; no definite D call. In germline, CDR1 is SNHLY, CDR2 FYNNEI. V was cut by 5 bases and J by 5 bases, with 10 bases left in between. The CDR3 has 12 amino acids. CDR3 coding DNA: TGTGCCAGCAGTCTCATACGAGACGAGCAGTACTTC. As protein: CASSLIRDEQYF.

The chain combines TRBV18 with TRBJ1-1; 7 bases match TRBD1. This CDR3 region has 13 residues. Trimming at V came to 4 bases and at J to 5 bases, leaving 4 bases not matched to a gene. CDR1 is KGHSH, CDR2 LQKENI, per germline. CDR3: CASSQGAGTEAFF. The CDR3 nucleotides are TGTGCCAGCTCACAGGGGGCAGGGACTGAAGCTTTCTTT.

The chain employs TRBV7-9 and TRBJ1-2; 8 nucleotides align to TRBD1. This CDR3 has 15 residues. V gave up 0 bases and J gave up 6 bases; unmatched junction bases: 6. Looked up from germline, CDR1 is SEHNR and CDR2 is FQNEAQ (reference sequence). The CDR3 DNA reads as TGTGCCAGCAGCTTAGCCGACAGGGGTTCGCATGGCTACACCTTC. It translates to CASSLADRGSHGYTF.

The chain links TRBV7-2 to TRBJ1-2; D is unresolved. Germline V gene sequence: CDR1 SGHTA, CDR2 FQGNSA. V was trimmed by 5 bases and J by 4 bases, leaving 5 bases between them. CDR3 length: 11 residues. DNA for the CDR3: TGTGCCAGCAGCCCCTCCTATGGCTACACCTTC. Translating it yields CASSPSYGYTF.

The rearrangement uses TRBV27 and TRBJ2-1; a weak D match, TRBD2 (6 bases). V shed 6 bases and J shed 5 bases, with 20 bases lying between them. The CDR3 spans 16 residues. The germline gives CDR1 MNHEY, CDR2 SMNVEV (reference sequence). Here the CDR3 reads CASRFRGGKSNNEQFF. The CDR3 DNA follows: TGTGCCAGCAGATTTAGAGGCGGGAAATCTAACAATGAGCAGTTCTTC.

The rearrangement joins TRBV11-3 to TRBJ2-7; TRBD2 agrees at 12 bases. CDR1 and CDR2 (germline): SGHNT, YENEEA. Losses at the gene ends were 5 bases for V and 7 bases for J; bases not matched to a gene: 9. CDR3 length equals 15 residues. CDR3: CASSPRTSGISEQYF. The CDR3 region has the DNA TGTGCCAGCAGCCCGAGGACTAGCGGGATAAGTGAGCAGTACTTC.

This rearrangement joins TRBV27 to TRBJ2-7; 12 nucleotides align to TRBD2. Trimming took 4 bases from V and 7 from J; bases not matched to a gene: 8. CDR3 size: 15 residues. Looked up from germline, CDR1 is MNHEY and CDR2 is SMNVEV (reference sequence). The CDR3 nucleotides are TGTGCCAGCAGTTCCCGGACTAGCGGGATGGGGGAGCAGTACTTC. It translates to CASSSRTSGMGEQYF.

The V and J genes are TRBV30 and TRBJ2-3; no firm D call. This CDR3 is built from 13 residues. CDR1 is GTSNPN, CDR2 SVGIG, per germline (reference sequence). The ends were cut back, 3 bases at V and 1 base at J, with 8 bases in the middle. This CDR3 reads CAWRRGGTDTQYF. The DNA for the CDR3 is TGTGCCTGGAGGAGAGGAGGCACAGATACGCAGTATTTT. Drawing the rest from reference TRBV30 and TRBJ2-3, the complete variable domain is SQTIHQWPATLVQPVGSPLSLECTVEGTSNPNLYWYRQAAGRGLQLLFYSVGIGQISSEVPQNLSASRPQDRQFILSSKKLLLSDSGFYLCAWRRGGTDTQYFGPGTRLTVL.

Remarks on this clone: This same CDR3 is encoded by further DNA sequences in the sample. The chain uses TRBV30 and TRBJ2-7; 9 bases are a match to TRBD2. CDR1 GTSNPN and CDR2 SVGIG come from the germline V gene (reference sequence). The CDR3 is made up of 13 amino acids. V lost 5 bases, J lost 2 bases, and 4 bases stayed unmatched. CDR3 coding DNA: TGTGCCTGGTCGACTAGCGGAGCCTACGAGCAGTACTTC. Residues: CAWSTSGAYEQYF.

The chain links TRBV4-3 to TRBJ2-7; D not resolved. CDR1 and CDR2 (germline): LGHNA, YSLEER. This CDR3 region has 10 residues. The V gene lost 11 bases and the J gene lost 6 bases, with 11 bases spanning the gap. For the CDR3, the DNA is TGCGCCCCATTCTCTAGCGAGCAGTACTTC. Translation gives CAPFSSEQYF.

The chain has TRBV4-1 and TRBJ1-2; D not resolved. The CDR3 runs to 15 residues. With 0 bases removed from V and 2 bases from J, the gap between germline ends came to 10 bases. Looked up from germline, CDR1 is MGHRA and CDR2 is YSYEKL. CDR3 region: CASSQDLRGNYGYTF. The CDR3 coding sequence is TGCGCCAGCAGCCAAGATCTACGGGGAAACTATGGCTACACCTTC.

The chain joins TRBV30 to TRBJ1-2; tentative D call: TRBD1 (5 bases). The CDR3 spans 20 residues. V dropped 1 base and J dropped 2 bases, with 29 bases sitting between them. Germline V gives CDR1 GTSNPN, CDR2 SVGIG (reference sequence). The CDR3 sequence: CAWSGSGGTGGAPFNYGYTF. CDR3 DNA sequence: TGTGCCTGGAGTGGTTCGGGGGGAACGGGCGGGGCTCCCTTCAACTATGGCTACACCTTC.

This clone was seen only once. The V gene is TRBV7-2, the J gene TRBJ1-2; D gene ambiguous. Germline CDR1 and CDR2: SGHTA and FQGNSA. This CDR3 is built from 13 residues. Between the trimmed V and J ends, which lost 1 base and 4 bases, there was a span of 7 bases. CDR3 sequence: CASSLGRSYGYTF. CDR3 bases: TGTGCCAGCAGCTTAGGCAGAAGCTATGGCTACACCTTC.

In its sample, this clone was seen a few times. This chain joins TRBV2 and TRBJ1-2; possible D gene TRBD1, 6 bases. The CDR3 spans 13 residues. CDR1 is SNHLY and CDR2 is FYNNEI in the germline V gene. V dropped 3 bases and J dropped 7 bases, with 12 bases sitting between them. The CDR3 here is CASSEDSVSGYTF. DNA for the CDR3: TGTGCCAGCAGTGAGGACAGCGTCTCTGGCTACACCTTC.

The CDR3 bases are TGTGCCAGCAGCGGGACTTACAATCAGCCCCAGCATTTT. Translated, it gives CASSGTYNQPQHF. The chain recombines TRBV6-6 with TRBJ1-5; tentatively, D is TRBD1 (5 bases). The germline gives CDR1 MNHNY, CDR2 SVGAGI (reference sequence). The ends were cut back, 6 bases at V and 3 bases at J, with 9 bases in the middle. This CDR3 contains 13 residues.

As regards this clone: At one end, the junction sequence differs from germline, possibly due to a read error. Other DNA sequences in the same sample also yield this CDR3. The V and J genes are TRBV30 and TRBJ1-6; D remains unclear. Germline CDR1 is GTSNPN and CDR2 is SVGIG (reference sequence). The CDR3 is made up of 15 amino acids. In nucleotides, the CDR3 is TGTGCCTGGAAAATGGGGAGCTCCTATAATTCCCCCCTCCACTTT. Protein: CAWKMGSSYNSPLHF.